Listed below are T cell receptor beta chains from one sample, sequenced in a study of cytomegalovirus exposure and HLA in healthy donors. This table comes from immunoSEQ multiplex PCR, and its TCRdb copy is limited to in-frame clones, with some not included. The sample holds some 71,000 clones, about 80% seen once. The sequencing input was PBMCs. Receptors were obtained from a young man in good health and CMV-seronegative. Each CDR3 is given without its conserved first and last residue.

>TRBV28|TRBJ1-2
ASSYPTGLNYGYT
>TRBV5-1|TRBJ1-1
ASSSQGRNTEAF
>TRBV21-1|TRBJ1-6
ASSNPGPTGGAYGDSPLH
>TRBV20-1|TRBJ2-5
SVGRKETQY
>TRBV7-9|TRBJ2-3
ASSPPGRGGLYTQY
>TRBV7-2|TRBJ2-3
ASSLGIGGGTDTQY
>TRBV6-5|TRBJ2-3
ASSYDGVLTDTQY
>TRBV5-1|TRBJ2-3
ASSRRTGGSDTQY
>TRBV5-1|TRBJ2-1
ASSLTGLISYNEQF
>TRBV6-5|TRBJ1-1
ASSALQGLTEAF
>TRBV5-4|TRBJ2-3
ASSRWGGPDTQY
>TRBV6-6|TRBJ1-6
ASSYRGRGRSPLH
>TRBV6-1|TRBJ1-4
ASSRGYREKLF
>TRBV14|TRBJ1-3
ASSRRTDSGNTIY
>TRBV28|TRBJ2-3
ASSFGRSDTQY
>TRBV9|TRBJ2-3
ASSILPTDTQY
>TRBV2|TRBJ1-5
ASSVSQGFDQPQH
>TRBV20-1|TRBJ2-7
SARTPYEQY
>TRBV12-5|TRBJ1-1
ASGTTGAGTEAF
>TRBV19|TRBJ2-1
ASSVGVSTYNEQF
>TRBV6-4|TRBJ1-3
ASSEGQGSGNTIY
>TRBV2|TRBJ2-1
ASSPYNEQF
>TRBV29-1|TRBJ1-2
SVETQGRSNYGYP
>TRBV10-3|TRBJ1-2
ATEDRGQSNYGYT
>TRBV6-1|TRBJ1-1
ASSDRSKNTEAF
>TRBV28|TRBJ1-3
ASSKTARNTIY
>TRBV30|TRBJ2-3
ASGKGLETDTQY